This T cell receptor beta chain stems from a study of PD-1 blockade in classical Hodgkin lymphoma. Time point specified: cycle 4 day 1 (C4D1), after 5 to 7 weeks of nivolumab. In every patient, relapse followed autologous stem cell transplantation, while exposure to brentuximab vedotin differed. TCRdb keeps only in-frame clones here, not all; method: immunoSEQ multiplex PCR. The table records tens of thousands of clones, around 70% of them present only once. Germline values: CDR1 LGHNA, CDR2 YNFKEQ. Between the trimmed V and J ends, which lost 0 bases and 2 bases, there was a span of 10 bases. CDR3 length: 15 amino acids.

The chain couples TRBV4-2 to TRBJ1-1; possibly TRBD1 for D (5 bases). The source of this sequence is a human donor with classical Hodgkin lymphoma. The sequences come from peripheral blood mononuclear cells (PBMCs), collected before the fourth cycle of nivolumab. The CDR3, as DNA: TGTGCCAGCAGCCAAGATCGGGGGTTAAACACTGAAGCTTTCTTT. Translation: CASSQDRGLNTEAFF.